The rows below give T cell receptor beta chains drawn from one sample of a study of sequential checkpoint blockade in melanoma. Repertoires were generated with immunoSEQ multiplex PCR, while TCRdb's copy carries only in-frame clones and drops some. The sample consists of some 1,300 clones, about 20% of them appearing once. This specimen consisted of tumor tissue (inferred from file names), obtained from a patient given nivolumab and ipilimumab in sequence. The receptors derive from a human donor with melanoma. Each CDR3 is given with its conserved first and last residue. The D gene is left open where the match is weak. Expanded clones get a size class; other rows say once, few or many, or leave the size out.

>few|TRBV6-8|TRBJ2-6|NA
CASSSYVGANVLTF
TGTGCCAGCAGTAGTTACGTCGGGGCCAACGTCCTGACTTTC
>few|TRBV6-8|TRBJ2-2|NA
CASTQGRGNTGELFF
TGTGCCAGCACACAGGGGCGGGGGAATACCGGGGAGCTGTTTTTT
>few|TRBV9|TRBJ2-3|NA
CASSLGLEDTQYF
TGTGCCAGCAGCTTAGGCCTAGAGGATACGCAGTATTTT
>once|TRBV19|TRBJ2-1|NA
CASSIGWDEQFF
TGTGCCAGTAGTATAGGCTGGGATGAGCAGTTCTTC
>few|TRBV25-1|TRBJ2-7|TRBD1
CASSDPLDRENEQYF
TGTGCCAGCAGTGATCCCCTGGACAGGGAGAACGAGCAGTACTTC
>hyperexpanded|TRBV19|TRBJ2-3|NA
CASSIAPWGGDTQYF
TGTGCCAGTAGTATAGCCCCGTGGGGAGGAGATACGCAGTATTTT
>few|TRBV6-8|TRBJ2-7|NA
CASSSDRFVKEQYF
TGTGCCAGCAGTTCCGACAGGTTCGTAAAGGAGCAGTACTTC
>many|TRBV11-3|TRBJ2-3|NA
CASSRQSQWDTQYF
TGTGCCAGCAGCCGCCAAAGTCAGTGGGATACGCAGTATTTT
>NA|TRBV15|TRBJ2-6|NA
CAAGDGDSGANVLTF
TGTGCCGCCGGGGACGGGGACTCTGGGGCCAACGTCCTGACTTTC
>NA|TRBV29-1|TRBJ2-1|TRBD2
CSVAGGDYNEQFF
TGCAGCGTTGCCGGGGGGGACTACAATGAGCAGTTCTTC
>NA|TRBV28|TRBJ1-1|NA
CASTMGRENTEAFF
TGTGCCAGCACCATGGGACGGGAAAACACTGAAGCTTTCTTT
>NA|TRBV5-1|TRBJ1-3|NA
CASSLDLAGNTIYF
TGCGCCAGCAGCTTGGACTTGGCTGGAAACACCATATATTTT
>medium-sized|TRBV11-3|TRBJ2-1|TRBD2
CASSVISGAPYNEQFF
TGTGCCAGCAGCGTTATTAGCGGGGCGCCTTACAATGAGCAGTTCTTC
>NA|TRBV9|TRBJ2-2|TRBD2
CASSARRGRGYTGELFF
TGTGCCAGCAGCGCCCGACGTGGGCGGGGGTACACCGGGGAGCTGTTTTTT
>few|TRBV6-8|TRBJ2-3|NA
CASSSSVGHPDTQYF
TGTGCCAGCAGTTCTTCTGTCGGTCATCCGGATACGCAGTATTTT
>NA|TRBV29-1|TRBJ2-7|NA
CSVGESSYEQYF
TGCAGCGTTGGGGAGAGCTCCTACGAGCAGTACTTC
>NA|TRBV19|TRBJ1-5|TRBD1
CASSAALGGSQPQHF
TGTGCCAGTAGTGCCGCCCTAGGGGGCAGTCAGCCCCAGCATTTT
>NA|TRBV25-1|TRBJ2-2|NA
CASSESSRGANTGELFF
TGTGCCAGCAGTGAATCTTCGAGGGGCGCAAACACCGGGGAGCTGTTTTTT
>medium-sized|TRBV11-3|TRBJ1-1|TRBD1
CASSPRTGSDTEAFF
TGTGCCAGCAGCCCTAGGACAGGGTCGGACACTGAAGCTTTCTTT
>NA|TRBV6-1|TRBJ1-2|NA
CASSEALPIETVGPNYGYTF
TGTGCCAGCAGTGAAGCGCTTCCAATTGAGACCGTCGGTCCCAACTATGGCTACACCTTC
>NA|TRBV19|TRBJ1-2|TRBD1
CASRGQLYGYTF
TGTGCCAGTAGGGGACAGCTCTATGGCTACACCTTC
>medium-sized|TRBV11-3|TRBJ1-6|NA
CASSLDSQGLSLHF
TGTGCCAGCAGCTTAGATAGCCAGGGATTATCCCTCCACTTT
>few|TRBV6-8|TRBJ2-7|TRBD2
CASSRFSGGAHYEQYF
TGTGCCAGCAGTCGATTCAGCGGGGGGGCACACTACGAGCAGTACTTC
>NA|TRBV5-1|TRBJ2-7|NA
CASSLEGQSAGREQYF
TGCGCCAGCAGCCTTGAGGGACAATCGGCGGGCCGCGAGCAGTACTTC
>NA|TRBV19|TRBJ1-3|NA
CASSIDLLSSGNTIYF
TGTGCCAGTAGTATAGATCTACTTAGCTCTGGAAACACCATATATTTT
>NA|TRBV19|TRBJ2-3|TRBD2
CASSRDSGVTDTQYF
TGTGCCAGTAGTCGTGATAGCGGGGTGACAGATACGCAGTATTTT
>NA|TRBV19|TRBJ2-1|TRBD2
CASSLAGGRNEQFF
TGTGCCAGTTCCCTAGCGGGGGGTAGGAATGAGCAGTTCTTC
>few|TRBV5-1|TRBJ2-7|TRBD2
CASSWTSGSGEQYF
TGCGCCAGCAGCTGGACTAGCGGGTCTGGCGAGCAGTACTTC
>few|TRBV4-1|TRBJ2-1|TRBD1
CASSQYRGNEQFF
TGCGCCAGCAGCCAATACAGGGGTAATGAGCAGTTCTTC
>few|TRBV28|TRBJ2-7|NA
CASIPVGRVGEQYF
TGTGCCAGCATCCCCGTGGGCAGGGTAGGAGAGCAGTACTTC
>few|TRBV16|TRBJ1-5|NA
CASSQGGDQPQHF
TGTGCCAGCAGCCAAGGGGGCGATCAGCCCCAGCATTTT
>NA|TRBV23-1|TRBJ2-2|NA
CASSLADPGELFF
TGCGCCAGCAGCTTGGCGGATCCCGGGGAGCTGTTTTTT
>few|TRBV9|TRBJ2-3|NA
CASSGRRSSDTQYF
TGTGCCAGCAGCGGGCGCCGATCATCAGATACGCAGTATTTT
>NA|TRBV19|TRBJ2-2|NA
CASTGLGETNLGELFF
TGTGCCAGTACCGGACTTGGGGAAACTAACCTCGGGGAGCTGTTTTTT
>few|TRBV28|TRBJ2-6|NA
CASTPRAVGGANVLTF
TGTGCCAGCACCCCCCGAGCGGTGGGAGGGGCCAACGTCCTGACTTTC
>few|TRBV9|TRBJ2-2|TRBD1
CASSPRTGNTGELFF
TGTGCCAGCAGCCCGCGGACAGGGAATACCGGGGAGCTGTTTTTT
>few|TRBV25-1|TRBJ1-1|NA
CASTPADSLNTEAFF
TGTGCCAGCACCCCCGCGGACAGTTTGAACACTGAAGCTTTCTTT